A single sample gave rise to the 2 T cell receptor beta chains below, sequenced in a study of shared clonotypes between healthy human individuals. The naive CD8 fraction comprised CD45RO-negative cells positively selected for CCR7 and excluded terminally differentiated effector memory CD45RA+ cells. TCRdb's table, derived via immunoSEQ multiplex PCR, lists solely in-frame clones and lacks some. In the table there are roughly 590,000 clones, 95% to 96% of which are singletons. Material for sequencing was naive CD8+ T cells sorted from blood. The receptors originated from a woman in her 30s in good health.

V and J are TRBV2 and TRBJ1-5, with D uncertain. The CDR3 is 17 amino acids. The V end was cut by 1 base, the J end by 3 bases, with 16 bases between. Germline CDR1 reads SNHLY; CDR2 reads FYNNEI. CDR3 residues: CASSEEVWAESNQPQHF. CDR3 coding DNA: TGTGCCAGCAGTGAAGAGGTATGGGCTGAGTCCAATCAGCCCCAGCATTTT.

The V and J genes are TRBV4-2 and TRBJ2-5; TRBD2 might be the D (5 bases). This CDR3 spans 16 amino acids. V was cut by 1 base and J by 2 bases, with 14 bases left in between. Germline CDR1 reads LGHNA; CDR2 reads YNFKEQ. CDR3 sequence (DNA): TGTGCCAGCAGCCAAGTTGTGGGCGGCGGGCAAGAGACCCAGTACTTC. Protein: CASSQVVGGGQETQYF.